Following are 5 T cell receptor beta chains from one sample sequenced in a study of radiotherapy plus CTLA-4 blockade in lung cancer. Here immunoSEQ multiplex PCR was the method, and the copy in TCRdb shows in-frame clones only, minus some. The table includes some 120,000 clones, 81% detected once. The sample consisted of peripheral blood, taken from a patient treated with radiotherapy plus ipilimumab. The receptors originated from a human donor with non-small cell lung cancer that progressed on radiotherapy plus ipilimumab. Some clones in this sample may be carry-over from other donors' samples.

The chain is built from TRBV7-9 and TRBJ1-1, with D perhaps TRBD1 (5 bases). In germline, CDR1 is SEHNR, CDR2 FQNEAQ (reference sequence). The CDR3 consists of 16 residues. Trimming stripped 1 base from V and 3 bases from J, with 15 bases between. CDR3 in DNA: TGTGCCAGCAGCTTAGAAGCAGGGCGTTCGGACACTGAAGCTTTCTTT. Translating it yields CASSLEAGRSDTEAFF.

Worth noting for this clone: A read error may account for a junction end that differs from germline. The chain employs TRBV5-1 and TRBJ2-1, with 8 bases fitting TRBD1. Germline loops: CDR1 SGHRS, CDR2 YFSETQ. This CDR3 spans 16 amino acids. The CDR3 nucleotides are TGCGCCAGCAGGGGGGGACAGGCGGGGTCCTCCAATGAGCAGTTCTTC. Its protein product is CASRGGQAGSSNEQFF.

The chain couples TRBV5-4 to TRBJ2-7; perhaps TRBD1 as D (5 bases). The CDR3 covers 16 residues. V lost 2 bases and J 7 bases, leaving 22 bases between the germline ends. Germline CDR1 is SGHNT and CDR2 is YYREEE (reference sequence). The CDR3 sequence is CASSLDVQVAPREQYF. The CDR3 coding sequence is TGTGCCAGCAGCTTAGACGTACAGGTAGCTCCTAGGGAGCAGTACTTC. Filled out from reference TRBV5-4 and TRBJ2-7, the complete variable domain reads ETGVTQSPTHLIKTRGQQVTLRCSSQSGHNTVSWYQQALGQGPQFIFQYYREEENGRGNFPPRFSGLQFPNYSSELNVNALELDDSALYLCASSLDVQVAPREQYFGPGTRLTVT.

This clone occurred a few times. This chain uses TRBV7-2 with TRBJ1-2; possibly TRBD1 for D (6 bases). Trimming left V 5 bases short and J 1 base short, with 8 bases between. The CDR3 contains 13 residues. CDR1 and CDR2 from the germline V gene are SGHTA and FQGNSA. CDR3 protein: CASSRTDNYGYTF. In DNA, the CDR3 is TGTGCCAGCAGCCGGACAGATAACTATGGCTACACCTTC.

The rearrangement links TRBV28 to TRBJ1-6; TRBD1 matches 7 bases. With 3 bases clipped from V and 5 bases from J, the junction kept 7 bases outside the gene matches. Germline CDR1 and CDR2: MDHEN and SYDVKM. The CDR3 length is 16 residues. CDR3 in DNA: TGTGCCAGCAGTTTTCGACCGGGACAGAATAATTCACCCCTCCACTTT. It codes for CASSFRPGQNNSPLHF.